The 19 T cell receptor beta chains below were found in one sample sequenced in a study of response to subunit inactivated influenza vaccine. TCRdb re-called the RT-PCR reads with MiXCR, one entry per CDR3 protein. The repertoire holds 600,000 to 850,000 distinct CDR3 sequences, with less than 15% as singletons. Sample: PBMCs from blood, taken around 14 days before vaccination. These receptors came from a man in his fifties who received an inactivated influenza vaccine.

DNA of the CDR3: TGTGCCAGCTCGTCGACAGGGGCTCTCTACAATGAGCAGTTCTTC. This codes for CASSSTGALYNEQFF. This chain joins TRBV18 and TRBJ2-1, with 8 bases fitting TRBD1. Germline CDR1 KGHSH, CDR2 LQKENI. The CDR3 runs to 15 residues. The junction had 7 bases not matched to a gene; V was cut back by 6 bases and J by 3 bases.

The chain's CDR3 is CASRHSNQPQHF. The CDR3 DNA reads TGTGCCAGCAGGCATAGCAATCAGCCCCAGCATTTT. The genes are TRBV28 and TRBJ1-5, with no clear D. The CDR3 runs 12 residues. Germline values: CDR1 MDHEN, CDR2 SYDVKM. V was shortened by 6 bases and J by 0 bases, with 3 bases between the two germline ends.

The chain recombines TRBV12-3 or TRBV12-4 with TRBJ1-5; D is ambiguous. This CDR3 has 13 residues. Between the trimmed V and J ends, which lost 3 bases and 10 bases, there was a span of 13 bases. The CDR3 protein is CASSFNTRGPQHF. The DNA of the CDR3 is TGTGCCAGCAGTTTTAACACCCGCGGACCCCAGCATTTT.

The chain combines TRBV3-1 with TRBJ1-1; unclear D gene. This CDR3 is 14 amino acids long. The germline V gene encodes CDR1 LGHDT and CDR2 YNNKEL (reference sequence). The V end was cut by 2 bases, the J end by 1 base, with 8 bases between. The CDR3 region has the DNA TGTGCCAGCAGCCAACCTGCAGCGAACACTGAAGCTTTCTTT. Amino acid sequence: CASSQPAANTEAFF.

This clonotype was seen many times. This chain connects TRBV5-1 to TRBJ1-1; the match to TRBD1 covers 9 bases. CDR1 and CDR2 (germline): SGHRS, YFSETQ. V lost 0 bases and J lost 0; bases outside the gene matches: 9. The CDR3 covers 18 residues. CDR3 residues: CASSLVGLGTGMNTEAFF. The CDR3, as DNA: TGCGCCAGCAGCTTGGTAGGACTCGGGACAGGGATGAACACTGAAGCTTTCTTT.

In DNA form, the CDR3 reads TGTGCCAGCAGCGTAGCTCGTACTAGCGGCTCCTACAATGAGCAGTTCTTC. Amino acid sequence: CASSVARTSGSYNEQFF. The chain has TRBV9 and TRBJ2-1; TRBD2 agrees at 8 bases. V lost 0 bases to trimming and J lost 0 bases; unmatched junction nucleotides: 5. The length of the CDR3 is 17 residues. Looked up from germline, CDR1 is SGDLS and CDR2 is YYNGEE.

This clonotype occurred a few times. The CDR3 nucleotides are TGTGCCAGCAGCCAAGGGACAGGTTTTACCTACGAGCAGTACTTC. Protein sequence: CASSQGTGFTYEQYF. This chain joins TRBV14 and TRBJ2-7; 7 bases line up with TRBD1. Germline assignment: CDR1 SGHDN and CDR2 FVKESK. The CDR3 length is 15 residues. The V and J ends lost 1 base and 2 bases, in that order; junction bases with no gene match: 5.

This sequence joins TRBV9 and TRBJ2-6, with D tentatively TRBD1 (6 bases). The CDR3 is made up of 18 amino acids. V lost 7 bases and J lost 0, with 20 bases in between. The germline V gene encodes CDR1 SGDLS and CDR2 YYNGEE. CDR3 coding DNA: TGTGCCAGCGCGCCTAACAGGGATCTAATCTCTGGGGCCAACGTCCTGACTTTC. Amino acid sequence: CASAPNRDLISGANVLTF.

CDR3 sequence reads: CASSSIRGNEQFF. The DNA for the CDR3 is TGTGCCAGCAGCTCGATCAGGGGCAATGAGCAGTTCTTC. This chain joins TRBV7-3 and TRBJ2-1; TRBD1 is a possible D gene (6 bases). The CDR3 consists of 13 residues. CDR1 and CDR2 (germline): SGHTA, FQGTGA. V lost 4 bases, J lost 6 bases, and 10 bases lay in between.

The chain uses TRBV5-1 and TRBJ1-6; TRBD1 matches 7 bases. The CDR3 extends over 15 amino acids. Trimming at V came to 1 base and at J to 7 bases, leaving 5 bases not matched to a gene. Germline-derived CDR1 and CDR2 are SGHRS and YFSETQ. The CDR3 DNA reads as TGCGCCAGCAGCTTGACTGGACAGGAGAATTCACCCCTCCACTTT. Amino acid sequence: CASSLTGQENSPLHF.

The rearrangement joins TRBV20-1 to TRBJ1-2; 8 nucleotides agree with TRBD1. The CDR3 loop spans 14 amino acids. Trimming took 0 bases from V and 7 from J; bases not matched to a gene: 7. Germline-derived CDR1 and CDR2 are DFQATT and SNEGSKA (reference sequence). The CDR3 region has the DNA TGCAGTGCTAGAGAGCTTGGGACAGGTATTGGCTACACCTTC. Protein product: CSARELGTGIGYTF.

This clonotype has at least ten counts. CDR3 sequence: CASSFQHEQYF. The CDR3 region has the DNA TGTGCCAGCAGTTTTCAGCACGAGCAGTACTTC. The chain uses TRBV12-3 or TRBV12-4 and TRBJ2-7; no clear D. V lost 3 bases and J lost 5, with 5 bases in between. The length of the CDR3 is 11 residues.

This clonotype was detected a few times. This chain connects TRBV7-2 to TRBJ1-4; possibly TRBD1 for D (6 bases). V lost 1 base and J 10 bases, leaving 16 bases between the germline ends. The CDR3 has 15 residues. The germline gives CDR1 SGHTA, CDR2 FQGNSA. The CDR3 region is CASSLVPGEVGKLFF. The CDR3 DNA reads TGTGCCAGCAGCTTAGTTCCAGGGGAGGTAGGAAAACTGTTTTTT.

This clonotype turned up a few times. The rearrangement links TRBV10-3 to TRBJ1-5; TRBD1 agrees at 7 bases. Germline CDR1 ENHRY, CDR2 SYGVKD. Germline trimming cut 6 bases from V and 3 bases from J; bases unmatched to any gene: 5. The CDR3 is made up of 14 amino acids. The CDR3 spells CAIRSQGDNQPQHF. CDR3 nucleotides: TGTGCCATCAGATCGCAGGGGGACAATCAGCCCCAGCATTTT.

This clonotype was detected ten times or more. The V and J genes are TRBV28 and TRBJ1-1; D perhaps matches TRBD1 (6 bases). Germline V gives CDR1 MDHEN, CDR2 SYDVKM. The CDR3 has 15 residues. Trimming pared 6 bases from V and 1 base from J, leaving 15 bases between. CDR3 amino acids: CASSGGGTPNTEAFF. The CDR3, as DNA: TGTGCCAGCAGCGGAGGGGGGACACCGAACACTGAAGCTTTCTTT.

The rearrangement uses TRBV6-5 and TRBJ1-3, with 7 bases that match TRBD1. Trimming took 4 bases from V and 3 from J; bases not matched to a gene: 9. The CDR3 length is 16 residues. The germline CDR1 and CDR2 sequences are MNHEY and SVGAGI. The CDR3 is CASSSTGLVGGNTIYF. DNA of the CDR3: TGTGCCAGCAGTTCGACAGGGCTCGTGGGTGGAAACACCATATATTTT.

The rearrangement links TRBV6-5 to TRBJ2-1; either TRBD1 or TRBD2 may fit D (5 bases each). The CDR3 is 15 amino acids. The ends were cut back, 4 bases at V and 2 bases at J, with 12 bases in the middle. Germline CDR1 and CDR2: MNHEY and SVGAGI. For the CDR3, the DNA is TGTGCCAGCAGTTCGGGACGCCTACCCTACAATGAGCAGTTCTTC. This translates into CASSSGRLPYNEQFF.

This clonotype was seen many times. V usage is TRBV12-3 or TRBV12-4 and J usage is TRBJ1-1; 11 positions agree with TRBD1. The CDR3 runs 15 residues. The junction had 8 bases not matched to a gene; V was cut back by 7 bases and J by 4 bases. CDR3 sequence reads: CASTLRTGGGTEAFF. CDR3 nucleotides: TGTGCCAGCACCCTAAGGACAGGGGGCGGCACTGAAGCTTTCTTT.

Only one count was recorded for this clonotype. The genes are TRBV13 and TRBJ2-7; TRBD2 agrees at 11 bases. Per the germline V gene, CDR1 is PRHDT and CDR2 is FYEKMQ (reference sequence). J gave up 5 bases and V 5 bases, and 11 bases lay outside the gene matches. The CDR3 has 16 amino acids. DNA for the CDR3: TGTGCCAGCAGCCGGGTGGGGACTAGCGGTTCAGACGAGCAGTACTTC. It yields the protein CASSRVGTSGSDEQYF.